Listed below are T cell receptor beta chains from one sample, sequenced in a study of Graves' ophthalmopathy and Graves' hyperthyroidism. One entry per CDR3 protein results from TCRdb running MiXCR on the multiplex PCR reads. This sample carries over a million distinct CDR3 sequences, about 40% of them seen once, and the ten largest clones take approximately 12%. The sequenced sample was peripheral blood or thyroid tissue (not recorded which). These receptors were taken from an adult man with Graves' hyperthyroidism. The CDR3 runs from the conserved cysteine through the conserved F or W. The D gene is left open where the match is weak. Clone size is not always given. Where it is, it says once, few, many or a class for expanded clones.

V	D	J	size	length	CDR3	DNA
TRBV4-1	TRBD1	TRBJ2-7	NA	15	CASSQTGGQAYEQYF	TGCGCCAGCAGCCAGACAGGGGGCCAGGCCTACGAGCAGTACTTC
TRBV12-3/TRBV12-4	NA	TRBJ2-7	many	12	CASSSSRHEQYF	TGTGCCAGCAGTTCCTCGCGGCACGAGCAGTACTTC
TRBV7-9	TRBD1	TRBJ1-2	few	15	CASSSTSRDSYGYTF	TGTGCCAGCAGCTCCACCTCCCGGGACAGTTATGGCTACACCTTC
TRBV2	NA	TRBJ1-6	many	11	CARIRSSPLHF	TGTGCCCGAATAAGAAGTTCACCCCTCCACTTT
TRBV20-1	TRBD1	TRBJ1-5	NA	16	CSAIDRVIEGNQPQHF	TGCAGTGCGATCGACAGGGTCATAGAGGGGAATCAGCCCCAGCATTTT
TRBV7-8	NA	TRBJ1-2	many	11	CASSSGGGYTF	TGTGCCAGCAGCTCTGGTGGTGGCTACACCTTC
TRBV27	TRBD1	TRBJ2-5	few	14	CASSLWTGAETQYF	TGTGCCAGCAGTCTGTGGACAGGGGCAGAGACCCAGTACTTC
TRBV20-1	TRBD2	TRBJ2-7	NA	12	CSVGTSVAEQYF	TGCAGCGTAGGGACTAGCGTGGCCGAGCAGTACTTC
TRBV29-1	NA	TRBJ1-2	many	12	CSVRVSLYGYTF	TGCAGCGTTAGGGTCAGCCTATATGGCTACACCTTC
TRBV27	TRBD1	TRBJ1-1	few	12	CASSGQGPEAFF	TGTGCCAGCAGTGGACAGGGTCCTGAAGCTTTCTTT
TRBV28	TRBD2	TRBJ2-5	NA	15	CASTWTSGGGETQYF	TGTGCCAGCACTTGGACTAGCGGGGGGGGAGAGACCCAGTACTTC
TRBV12-3/TRBV12-4	NA	TRBJ1-2	few	13	CASSPSSNYGYTF	TGTGCCAGCAGCCCCAGCTCTAACTATGGCTACACCTTC
TRBV14	TRBD2	TRBJ2-5	NA	22	CASSHMGLAGGRTVKCQETQYF	TGTGCCAGCAGCCACATGGGACTAGCGGGCGGACGCACCGTAAAGTGCCAAGAGACCCAGTACTTC
TRBV29-1	NA	TRBJ2-6	NA	12	CSVNGGANVLTF	TGCAGCGTTAACGGCGGGGCCAACGTCCTGACTTTC
TRBV10-2	NA	TRBJ1-6	NA	11	CATGANSPLHF	TGCGCCACAGGGGCTAATTCACCCCTCCACTTT
TRBV7-2	NA	TRBJ1-5	NA	14	CASSQSTGLQPQHF	TGTGCCAGCAGCCAGTCGACAGGACTTCAGCCCCAGCATTTT
TRBV7-2	TRBD1	TRBJ1-3	NA	16	CASSPVQGARGNTIYF	TGTGCCAGCAGCCCCGTGCAGGGGGCGCGAGGAAACACCATATATTTT
TRBV10-2	NA	TRBJ2-7	many	12	CASSARAYEQYF	TGCGCCAGCAGTGCCAGGGCCTACGAGCAGTACTTC
TRBV7-2	NA	TRBJ1-2	many	14	CASSSPVFNYGYTF	TGTGCCAGCAGCTCTCCGGTCTTTAACTATGGCTACACCTTC
TRBV6-2/TRBV6-3	NA	TRBJ1-5	few	15	CASRRGLDGNQPQHF	TGTGCCAGCAGACGGGGTCTAGATGGCAATCAGCCCCAGCATTTT
TRBV25-1	NA	TRBJ2-5	many	14	CASSEGRGQETQYF	TGTGCCAGCAGTGAAGGCAGGGGCCAAGAGACCCAGTACTTC
TRBV4-1	TRBD2	TRBJ2-7	few	17	CASSPLSASGISYEQYF	TGCGCCAGCAGCCCCCTATCGGCTAGCGGGATCTCCTACGAGCAGTACTTC
TRBV9	TRBD1	TRBJ1-1	few	15	CASSPRDRKNTEAFF	TGTGCCAGCAGCCCCAGGGACAGGAAGAACACTGAAGCTTTCTTT
TRBV7-7	NA	TRBJ2-7	NA	14	CASSEVRVGYEQYF	TGTGCCAGCAGTGAAGTAAGGGTTGGGTACGAGCAGTACTTC
TRBV7-2	TRBD1	TRBJ1-3	many	13	CASSPDRGNTIYF	TGTGCCAGCAGCCCGGACAGGGGAAACACCATATATTTT
TRBV6-5	NA	TRBJ2-7	NA	14	CASSPLTGRYEQYF	TGTGCCAGCAGTCCACTGACAGGGAGGTACGAGCAGTACTTC
TRBV11-2	NA	TRBJ1-1	NA	13	CASSRDGGSEAFF	TGCGCCAGCAGCCGGGACGGCGGGTCTGAAGCTTTCTTT
TRBV29-1	TRBD1	TRBJ1-1	many	13	CSVATGAWAEAFF	TGCAGCGTCGCTACAGGGGCGTGGGCTGAAGCTTTCTTT
TRBV20-1	NA	TRBJ2-2	NA	12	CSARQEPGELFF	TGCAGTGCTAGACAAGAACCCGGGGAGCTGTTTTTT
TRBV6-6	NA	TRBJ1-4	few	15	CASSGPRVKEEKLFF	TGTGCCAGCAGTGGCCCCAGGGTAAAGGAGGAAAAACTGTTTTTT
TRBV5-4	NA	TRBJ2-2	few	14	CASSYRPNTGELFF	TGTGCCAGCAGCTATCGACCCAACACCGGGGAGCTGTTTTTT
TRBV7-9	NA	TRBJ1-1	many	13	CASSLMGYTEAFF	TGTGCCAGCAGCTTAATGGGTTACACTGAAGCTTTCTTT
TRBV4-3	NA	TRBJ2-5	NA	15	CASSRTHGGQETQYF	TGCGCCAGCAGCAGGACACATGGAGGGCAAGAGACCCAGTACTTC
TRBV7-2	NA	TRBJ2-6	NA	16	CAEQLSRVAGANVLTF	TGTGCCGAGCAGCTCAGCAGGGTAGCCGGGGCCAACGTCCTGACTTTC
TRBV12-3/TRBV12-4	NA	TRBJ2-6	many	16	CASSSAGLVRANVLTF	TGTGCCAGCAGTTCAGCGGGTCTCGTCCGGGCCAACGTCCTGACTTTC
TRBV20-1	NA	TRBJ2-7	few	14	CSARDRGFTYEQYF	TGCAGTGCTAGAGATAGGGGGTTCACCTACGAGCAGTACTTC
TRBV5-1	NA	TRBJ2-5	many	15	CASSLVGVVRETQYF	TGCGCCAGCAGCTTGGTAGGGGTCGTTCGGGAGACCCAGTACTTC
TRBV19	TRBD1	TRBJ1-4	NA	13	CASSQNRGEKLVF	TGTGCCAGTAGTCAGAACAGGGGTGAAAAACTGGTTTTT
TRBV2	NA	TRBJ1-5	NA	14	CASKGGRAQETQHF	TGTGCCAGCAAGGGAGGGAGGGCCCAAGAGACCCAGCATTTT
TRBV6-5	TRBD2	TRBJ2-5	many	11	CASGSGKTQYF	TGTGCCAGCGGCAGCGGGAAGACCCAGTACTTC
TRBV2	NA	TRBJ2-7	NA	13	CASSEVPGYEQYF	TGTGCCAGCAGTGAAGTCCCCGGCTACGAGCAGTACTTC
TRBV12-3/TRBV12-4	NA	TRBJ1-1	many	14	CASSFGGDRPEAFF	TGTGCCAGCAGTTTCGGAGGAGACCGACCTGAAGCTTTCTTT
TRBV6-5	NA	TRBJ2-6	few	17	CASRQAGGARGANVLTF	TGTGCCAGCAGGCAAGCAGGAGGGGCGCGTGGGGCCAACGTCCTGACTTTC